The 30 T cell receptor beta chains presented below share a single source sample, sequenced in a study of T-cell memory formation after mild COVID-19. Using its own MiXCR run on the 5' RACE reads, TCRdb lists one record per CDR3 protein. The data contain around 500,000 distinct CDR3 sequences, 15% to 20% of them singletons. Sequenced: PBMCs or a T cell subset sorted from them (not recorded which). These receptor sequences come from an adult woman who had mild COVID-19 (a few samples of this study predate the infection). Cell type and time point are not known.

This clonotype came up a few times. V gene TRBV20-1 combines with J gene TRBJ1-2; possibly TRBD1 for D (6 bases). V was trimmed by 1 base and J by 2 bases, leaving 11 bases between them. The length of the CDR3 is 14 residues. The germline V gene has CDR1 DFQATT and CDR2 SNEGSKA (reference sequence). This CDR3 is CSARVQGPNYGYTF. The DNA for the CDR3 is TGCAGTGCTAGAGTACAGGGCCCCAACTATGGCTACACCTTC.

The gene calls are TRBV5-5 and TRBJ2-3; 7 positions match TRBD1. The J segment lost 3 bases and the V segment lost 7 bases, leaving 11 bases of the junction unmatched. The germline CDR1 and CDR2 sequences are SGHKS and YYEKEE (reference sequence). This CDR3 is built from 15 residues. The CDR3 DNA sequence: TGTGCCAGCTATTTAAGGGGGCGCGGTACAGATACGCAGTATTTT. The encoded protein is CASYLRGRGTDTQYF.

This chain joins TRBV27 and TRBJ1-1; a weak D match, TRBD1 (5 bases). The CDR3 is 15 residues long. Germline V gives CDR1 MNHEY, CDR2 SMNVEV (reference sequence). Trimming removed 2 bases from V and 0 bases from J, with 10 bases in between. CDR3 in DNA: TGTGCCAGCAGTTTAACACCGGGGGTGAACACTGAAGCTTTCTTT. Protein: CASSLTPGVNTEAFF.

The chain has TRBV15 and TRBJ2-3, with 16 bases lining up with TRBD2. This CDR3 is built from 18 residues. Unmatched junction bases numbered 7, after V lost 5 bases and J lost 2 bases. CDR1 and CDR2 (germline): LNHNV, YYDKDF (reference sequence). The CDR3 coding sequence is TGTGCCACCAGCGGCCTAGGGACTAGCGGGGGGGCCACAGATACGCAGTATTTT. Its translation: CATSGLGTSGGATDTQYF.

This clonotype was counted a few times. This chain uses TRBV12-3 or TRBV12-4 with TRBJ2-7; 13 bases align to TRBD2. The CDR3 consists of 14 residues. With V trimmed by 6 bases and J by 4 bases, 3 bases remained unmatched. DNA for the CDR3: TGTGCCAGCAGGGGGACTAGCGGGATATACGAGCAGTACTTC. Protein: CASRGTSGIYEQYF.

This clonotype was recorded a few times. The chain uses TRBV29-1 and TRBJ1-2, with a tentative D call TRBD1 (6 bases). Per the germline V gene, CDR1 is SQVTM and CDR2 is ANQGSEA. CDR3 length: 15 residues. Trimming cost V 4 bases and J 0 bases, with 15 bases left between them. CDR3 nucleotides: TGCAGCGTTGGTTCAGGGACAAGAGCTAACTATGGCTACACCTTC. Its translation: CSVGSGTRANYGYTF.

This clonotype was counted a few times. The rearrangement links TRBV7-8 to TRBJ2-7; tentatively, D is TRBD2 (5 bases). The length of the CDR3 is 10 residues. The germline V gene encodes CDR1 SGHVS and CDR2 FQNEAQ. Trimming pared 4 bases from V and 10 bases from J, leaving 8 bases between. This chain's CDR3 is CASSSGLQYF. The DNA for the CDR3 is TGTGCCAGCAGCTCCGGACTTCAGTACTTC.

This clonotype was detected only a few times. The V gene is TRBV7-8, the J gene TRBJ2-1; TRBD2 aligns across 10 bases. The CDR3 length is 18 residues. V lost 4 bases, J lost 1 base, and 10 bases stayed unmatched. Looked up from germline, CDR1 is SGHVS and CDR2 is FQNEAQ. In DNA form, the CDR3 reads TGTGCCAGCAGCTATCCCGAGCGGGGGGGCCGGTCCTACAATGAGCAGTTCTTC. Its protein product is CASSYPERGGRSYNEQFF.

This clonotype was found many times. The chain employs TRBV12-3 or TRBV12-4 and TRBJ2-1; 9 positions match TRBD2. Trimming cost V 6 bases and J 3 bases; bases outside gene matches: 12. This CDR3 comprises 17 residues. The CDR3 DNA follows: TGTGCCAGCAGCGTAGCGGGGGCCCTTACCCACTACAATGAGCAGTTCTTC. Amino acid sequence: CASSVAGALTHYNEQFF.

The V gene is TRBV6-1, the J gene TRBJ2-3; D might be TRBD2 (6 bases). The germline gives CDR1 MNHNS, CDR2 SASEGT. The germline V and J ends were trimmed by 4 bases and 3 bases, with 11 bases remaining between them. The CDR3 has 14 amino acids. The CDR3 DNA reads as TGTGCCAGCAGTGTTCGGGCGGGAACAGATACGCAGTATTTT. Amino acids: CASSVRAGTDTQYF.

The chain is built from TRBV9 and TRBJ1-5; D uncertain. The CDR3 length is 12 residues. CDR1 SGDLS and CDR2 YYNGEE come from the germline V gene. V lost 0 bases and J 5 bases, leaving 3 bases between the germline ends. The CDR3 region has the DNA TGTGCCAGCAGCGTAGTGGATCAGCCCCAGCATTTT. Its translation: CASSVVDQPQHF.

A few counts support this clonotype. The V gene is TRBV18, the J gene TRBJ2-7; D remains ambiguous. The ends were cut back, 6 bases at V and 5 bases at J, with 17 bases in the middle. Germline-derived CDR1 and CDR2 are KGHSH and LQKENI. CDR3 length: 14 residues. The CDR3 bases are TGTGCCAGCTCCTGGGGTTCTAACCAGCACGAGCAGTACTTC. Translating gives CASSWGSNQHEQYF.

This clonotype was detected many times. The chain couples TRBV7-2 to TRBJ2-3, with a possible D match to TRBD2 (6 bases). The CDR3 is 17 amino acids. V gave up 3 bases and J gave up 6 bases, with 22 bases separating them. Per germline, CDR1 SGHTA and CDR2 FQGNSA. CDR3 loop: CASSFLGGSRVVDTQYF. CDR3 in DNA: TGTGCCAGCAGCTTCCTTGGAGGGAGTCGGGTCGTCGATACGCAGTATTTT.

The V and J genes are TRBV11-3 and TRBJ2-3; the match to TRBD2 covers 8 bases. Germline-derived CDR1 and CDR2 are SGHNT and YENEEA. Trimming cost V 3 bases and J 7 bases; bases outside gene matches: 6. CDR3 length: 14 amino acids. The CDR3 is CASSFSGERHTQYF. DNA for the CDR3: TGTGCCAGCAGCTTTAGCGGGGAAAGACATACGCAGTATTTT.

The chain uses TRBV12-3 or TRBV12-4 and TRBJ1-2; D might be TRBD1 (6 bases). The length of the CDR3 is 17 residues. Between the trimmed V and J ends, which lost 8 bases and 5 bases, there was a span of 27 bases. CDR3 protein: CASGLYQNLQGWYGYTF. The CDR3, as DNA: TGTGCCAGCGGACTTTACCAGAATCTACAGGGATGGTATGGCTACACCTTC.

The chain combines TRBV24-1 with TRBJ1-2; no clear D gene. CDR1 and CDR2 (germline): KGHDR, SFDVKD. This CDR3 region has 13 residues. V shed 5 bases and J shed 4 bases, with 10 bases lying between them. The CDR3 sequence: CATSVGFFYGYTF. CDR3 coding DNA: TGTGCCACCAGTGTCGGGTTTTTCTATGGCTACACCTTC.

The CDR3 sequence is CASRHRGPNEQYF. As DNA, the CDR3 is TGTGCCAGCAGACACAGGGGGCCAAACGAGCAGTACTTC. The rearrangement uses TRBV6-2 or TRBV6-3 and TRBJ2-7, with 9 positions matching TRBD1. The germline CDR1 and CDR2 sequences are MNHEY and SVGEGT. The length of the CDR3 is 13 residues. V lost 6 bases to trimming and J lost 5 bases; unmatched junction nucleotides: 5.

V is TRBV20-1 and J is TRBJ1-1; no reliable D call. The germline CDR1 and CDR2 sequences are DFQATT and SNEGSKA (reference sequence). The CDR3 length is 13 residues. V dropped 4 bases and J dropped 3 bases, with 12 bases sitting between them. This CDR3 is CSAIGWQHTEAFF. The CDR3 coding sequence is TGCAGTGCTATTGGGTGGCAGCACACTGAAGCTTTCTTT.

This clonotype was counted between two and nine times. CDR3 bases: TGTGCCAGCAGCTTAGCCGAAGGACAGGGGCGTTCCGCGCAGTATTTT. Translating it yields CASSLAEGQGRSAQYF. The genes are TRBV5-6 and TRBJ2-3, with 9 bases fitting TRBD1. Per germline, CDR1 SGHDT and CDR2 YYEEEE. This CDR3 is 16 amino acids long. V trimming: 2 bases; J trimming: 10 bases; junction bases outside the gene matches: 14.

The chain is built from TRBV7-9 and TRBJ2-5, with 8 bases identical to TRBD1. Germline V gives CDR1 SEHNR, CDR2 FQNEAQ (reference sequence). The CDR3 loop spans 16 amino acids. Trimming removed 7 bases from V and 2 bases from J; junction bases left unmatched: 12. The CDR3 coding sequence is TGTGCCAGCACCCGTGGACAGGGATATTTACAAGAGACCCAGTACTTC. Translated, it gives CASTRGQGYLQETQYF. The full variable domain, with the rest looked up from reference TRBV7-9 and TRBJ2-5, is DTGVSQNPRHKITKRGQNVTFRCDPISEHNRLYWYRQTLGQGPEFLTYFQNEAQLEKSRLLSDRFSAERPKGSFSTLEIQRTEQGDSAMYLCASTRGQGYLQETQYFGPGTRLLVL.

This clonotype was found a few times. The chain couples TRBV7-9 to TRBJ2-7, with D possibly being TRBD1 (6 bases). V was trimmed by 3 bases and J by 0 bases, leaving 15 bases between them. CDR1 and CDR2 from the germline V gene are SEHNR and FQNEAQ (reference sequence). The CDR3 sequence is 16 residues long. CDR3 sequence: CASSFAKGDNSYEQYF. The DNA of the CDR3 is TGTGCCAGCAGCTTCGCAAAGGGGGACAACTCCTACGAGCAGTACTTC.

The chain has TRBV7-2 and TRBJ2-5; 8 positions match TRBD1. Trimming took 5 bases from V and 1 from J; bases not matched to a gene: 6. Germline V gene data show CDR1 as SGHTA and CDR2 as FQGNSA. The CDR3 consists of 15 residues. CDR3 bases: TGTGCCAGCAGCCCAGGGGGCGCGTCCCAAGAGACCCAGTACTTC. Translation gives CASSPGGASQETQYF.

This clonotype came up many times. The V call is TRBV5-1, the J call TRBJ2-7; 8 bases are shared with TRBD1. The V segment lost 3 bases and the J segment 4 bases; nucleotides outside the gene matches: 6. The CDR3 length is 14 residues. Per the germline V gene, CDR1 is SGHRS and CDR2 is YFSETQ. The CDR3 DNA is TGCGCCAGCAGCTCCGGGACAGGCCTTTACGAGCAGTACTTC. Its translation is CASSSGTGLYEQYF.

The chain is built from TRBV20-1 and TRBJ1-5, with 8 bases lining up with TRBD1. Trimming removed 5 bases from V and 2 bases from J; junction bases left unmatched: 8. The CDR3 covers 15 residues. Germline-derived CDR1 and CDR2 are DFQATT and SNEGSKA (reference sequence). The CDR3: CSAESQGVGNQPQHF. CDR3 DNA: TGCAGTGCTGAATCACAGGGGGTCGGCAATCAGCCCCAGCATTTT.

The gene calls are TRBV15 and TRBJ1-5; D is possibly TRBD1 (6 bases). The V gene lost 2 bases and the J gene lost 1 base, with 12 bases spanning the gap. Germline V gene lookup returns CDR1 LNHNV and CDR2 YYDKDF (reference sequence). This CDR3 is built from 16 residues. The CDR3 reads CATSRPGAASNQPQHF. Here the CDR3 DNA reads TGTGCCACCAGCAGACCGGGGGCCGCGAGCAATCAGCCCCAGCATTTT.

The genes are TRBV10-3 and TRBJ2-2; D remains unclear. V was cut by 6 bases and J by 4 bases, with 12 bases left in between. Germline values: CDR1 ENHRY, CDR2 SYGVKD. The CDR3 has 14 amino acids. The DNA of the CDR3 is TGTGCCATCAGCCGCCAGGAGTTCACCGGGGAGCTGTTTTTT. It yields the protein CAISRQEFTGELFF.

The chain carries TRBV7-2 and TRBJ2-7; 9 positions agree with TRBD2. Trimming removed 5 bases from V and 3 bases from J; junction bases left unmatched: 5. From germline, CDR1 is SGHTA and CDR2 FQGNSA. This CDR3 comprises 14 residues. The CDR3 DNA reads TGTGCCAGCAGCAGAGCGGGAGGCGGCTACGAGCAGTACTTC. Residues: CASSRAGGGYEQYF.

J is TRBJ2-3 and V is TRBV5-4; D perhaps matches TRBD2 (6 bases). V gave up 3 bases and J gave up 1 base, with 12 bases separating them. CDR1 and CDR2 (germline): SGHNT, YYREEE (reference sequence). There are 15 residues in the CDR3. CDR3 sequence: CASSSTGRGTDTQYF. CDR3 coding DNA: TGTGCCAGCAGCTCGACCGGGAGAGGCACAGATACGCAGTATTTT.

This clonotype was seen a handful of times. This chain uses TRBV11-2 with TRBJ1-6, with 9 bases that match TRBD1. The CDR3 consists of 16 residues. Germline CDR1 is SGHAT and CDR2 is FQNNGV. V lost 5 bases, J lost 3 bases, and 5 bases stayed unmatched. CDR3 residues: CASSLGQGSYNSPLHF. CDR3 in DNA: TGTGCCAGCAGCCTAGGACAGGGGAGCTATAATTCACCCCTCCACTTT. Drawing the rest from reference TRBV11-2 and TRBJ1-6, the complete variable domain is EAGVAQSPRYKIIEKRQSVAFWCNPISGHATLYWYQQILGQGPKLLIQFQNNGVVDDSQLPKDRFSAERLKGVDSTLKIQPAKLEDSAVYLCASSLGQGSYNSPLHFGNGTRLTVT.

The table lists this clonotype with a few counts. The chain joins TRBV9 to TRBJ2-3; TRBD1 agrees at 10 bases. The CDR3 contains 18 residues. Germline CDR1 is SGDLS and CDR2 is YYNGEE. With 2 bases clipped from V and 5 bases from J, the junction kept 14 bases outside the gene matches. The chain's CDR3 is CASSVYPQPGQGQDTQYF. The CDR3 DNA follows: TGTGCCAGCAGCGTCTACCCACAACCGGGACAGGGGCAAGATACGCAGTATTTT. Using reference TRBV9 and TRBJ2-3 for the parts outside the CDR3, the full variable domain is DSGVTQTPKHLITATGQRVTLRCSPRSGDLSVYWYQQSLDQGLQFLIQYYNGEERAKGNILERFSAQQFPDLHSELNLSSLELGDSALYFCASSVYPQPGQGQDTQYFGPGTRLTVL.